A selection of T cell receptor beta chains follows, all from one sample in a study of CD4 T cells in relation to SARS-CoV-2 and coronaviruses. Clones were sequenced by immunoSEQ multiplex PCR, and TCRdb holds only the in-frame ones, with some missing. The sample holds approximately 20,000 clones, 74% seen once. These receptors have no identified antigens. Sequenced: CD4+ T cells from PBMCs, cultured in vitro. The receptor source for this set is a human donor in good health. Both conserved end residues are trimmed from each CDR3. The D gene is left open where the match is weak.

CDR3: ASKAGTGYGYT; V: TRBV2; length: 11; D: TRBD1; J: TRBJ1-2
CDR3: ASSPGQGTGKTQY; V: TRBV19; length: 13; D: TRBD1; J: TRBJ2-5
CDR3: ASSSQGSSGNTIY; V: TRBV5-6; length: 13; D: NA; J: TRBJ1-3
CDR3: ASSDGLAGSGTQY; V: TRBV3-1/TRBV3-2; length: 13; D: TRBD2; J: TRBJ2-5
CDR3: AISEYRTGANPNSPLH; V: TRBV10-3; length: 16; D: TRBD1; J: TRBJ1-6
CDR3: ASSLLADTQY; V: TRBV7-2; length: 10; D: NA; J: TRBJ2-3
CDR3: ASSLVTSGHEQY; V: TRBV5-4; length: 12; D: TRBD2; J: TRBJ2-7
CDR3: ASSDVRFGAKNIQY; V: TRBV2; length: 14; D: NA; J: TRBJ2-4
CDR3: ASSQGQGWRNEKLF; V: TRBV14; length: 14; D: TRBD1; J: TRBJ1-4
CDR3: ASSSAQGSNEKLF; V: TRBV18; length: 13; D: NA; J: TRBJ1-4
CDR3: ASRREGTGWENEQF; V: TRBV3-1/TRBV3-2; length: 14; D: TRBD1; J: TRBJ2-1
CDR3: ASSTVNYGYT; V: TRBV2; length: 10; D: NA; J: TRBJ1-2
CDR3: ASSDHLTDTQY; V: TRBV6-2/TRBV6-3; length: 11; D: NA; J: TRBJ2-3
CDR3: ASTLTSDISGNTIY; V: TRBV30; length: 14; D: NA; J: TRBJ1-3
CDR3: ASSLLQGTGEKLF; V: TRBV7-9; length: 13; D: NA; J: TRBJ1-4
CDR3: ASSFNTGTGVNIQY; V: TRBV7-2; length: 14; D: TRBD1; J: TRBJ2-4
CDR3: ASSLDGASRGFHEQF; V: TRBV5-1; length: 15; D: NA; J: TRBJ2-1
CDR3: ASSLFVMGDSPLH; V: TRBV7-8; length: 13; D: NA; J: TRBJ1-6
CDR3: ASSASQGAFGTGPQH; V: TRBV7-2; length: 15; D: TRBD1; J: TRBJ1-5
CDR3: ASSIEAANTGELF; V: TRBV19; length: 13; D: NA; J: TRBJ2-2
CDR3: SVSEGAETQY; V: TRBV29-1; length: 10; D: TRBD1; J: TRBJ2-5
CDR3: ASSPRGRESPLH; V: TRBV7-9; length: 12; D: NA; J: TRBJ1-6
CDR3: ASSEGGVSSDTQY; V: TRBV2; length: 13; D: NA; J: TRBJ2-3
CDR3: ASSTGQTLTYEQY; V: TRBV7-2; length: 13; D: TRBD1; J: TRBJ2-7
CDR3: ATSEGTENEQF; V: TRBV24-1; length: 11; D: TRBD1; J: TRBJ2-1
CDR3: ASSPGTGEATEAF; V: TRBV19; length: 13; D: TRBD1; J: TRBJ1-1
CDR3: ASSPSQGGLEQY; V: TRBV18; length: 12; D: NA; J: TRBJ2-7
CDR3: ASSLSLGNTGELF; V: TRBV5-6; length: 13; D: NA; J: TRBJ2-2
CDR3: ASSLLGNTIY; V: TRBV12-3/TRBV12-4; length: 10; D: NA; J: TRBJ1-3
CDR3: ASSPLRQTNTEAF; V: TRBV14; length: 13; D: NA; J: TRBJ1-1
CDR3: AISESSSYVEAF; V: TRBV10-3; length: 12; D: NA; J: TRBJ1-1
CDR3: ASSLLSGGELF; V: TRBV12-3/TRBV12-4; length: 11; D: NA; J: TRBJ2-2
CDR3: ASSPSSKTPTDTQY; V: TRBV5-1; length: 14; D: NA; J: TRBJ2-3
CDR3: ASSSTGTGANVLT; V: TRBV7-2; length: 13; D: NA; J: TRBJ2-6
CDR3: ASSEQPGQSSTEAF; V: TRBV7-2; length: 14; D: TRBD1; J: TRBJ1-1
CDR3: ATSRAGAQTGELF; V: TRBV5-1; length: 13; D: NA; J: TRBJ2-2
CDR3: ASSTPNSGITDTQY; V: TRBV28; length: 14; D: TRBD2; J: TRBJ2-3
CDR3: ASSEYGLAGGDTQY; V: TRBV6-1; length: 14; D: TRBD2; J: TRBJ2-3
CDR3: ASSIRTDNEKLF; V: TRBV19; length: 12; D: NA; J: TRBJ1-4
CDR3: ASSQRGGRDYEQY; V: TRBV3-1/TRBV3-2; length: 13; D: TRBD2; J: TRBJ2-7
CDR3: ASMGSAETQY; V: TRBV6-5; length: 10; D: NA; J: TRBJ2-5
CDR3: ASSYGAANYGYT; V: TRBV6-5; length: 12; D: NA; J: TRBJ1-2
CDR3: ASSQETAYGYT; V: TRBV3-1/TRBV3-2; length: 11; D: NA; J: TRBJ1-2
CDR3: ASSHLAGGWETQY; V: TRBV3-1/TRBV3-2; length: 13; D: TRBD2; J: TRBJ2-5
CDR3: ASSLTGDGYT; V: TRBV12-3/TRBV12-4; length: 10; D: NA; J: TRBJ1-2
CDR3: ASSLARGTGELF; V: TRBV11-2; length: 12; D: NA; J: TRBJ2-2
CDR3: ASSLGSGQGRTEAF; V: TRBV5-1; length: 14; D: TRBD1; J: TRBJ1-1
CDR3: AKRTGTSGTDTQY; V: TRBV2; length: 13; D: TRBD2; J: TRBJ2-3
CDR3: ASSQTIQGRETQY; V: TRBV4-3; length: 13; D: NA; J: TRBJ2-5
CDR3: ASDRGGTEAF; V: TRBV5-6; length: 10; D: TRBD1; J: TRBJ1-1
CDR3: SVRTGGGSYEQY; V: TRBV29-1; length: 12; D: TRBD2; J: TRBJ2-7
CDR3: ASSIRTDETEAF; V: TRBV19; length: 12; D: NA; J: TRBJ1-1
CDR3: ASSTDRAKNIQY; V: TRBV25-1; length: 12; D: NA; J: TRBJ2-4
CDR3: ASRDSYEQY; V: TRBV6-5; length: 9; D: NA; J: TRBJ2-7
CDR3: ASVRVLGTQY; V: TRBV24-1; length: 10; D: NA; J: TRBJ2-5
CDR3: ASRSLAGSTDTQY; V: TRBV12-2; length: 13; D: NA; J: TRBJ2-3
CDR3: ASRWDGRENTEAF; V: TRBV5-1; length: 13; D: NA; J: TRBJ1-1